This T cell receptor (beta chain) was identified during a study of graft-versus-host responses after intestinal transplantation. In the study overall: The study gave all recipients anti-thymocyte globulin induction, then tacrolimus and steroids for three to four years. General study results and limits: GvH clones occurred in recipient marrow; some first appeared in ileum or blood.

TCRdb's table, derived via immunoSEQ multiplex PCR, lists solely in-frame clones and lacks some. The sample has more than 95,000 clones, about nine tenths seen once. Remarks on this clone: Antigen unknown.

Source: unstimulated CD4+ T cells sorted from spleen or lymph node cells, taken before intestinal transplant. This clonotype originated in a human donor who received an intestinal transplant.

CDR3 coding DNA: TGCGCCAGCAGCTCAACAGACCAAGAGACCCAGTACTTC. It is translated as CASSSTDQETQYF. The V call is TRBV5-1, the J call TRBJ2-5; D uncertain. The CDR3 has 13 amino acids. V was cut by 3 bases and J by 0 bases, with 6 bases left in between. CDR1 is SGHRS, CDR2 YFSETQ, per germline.